A selection of T cell receptor beta chains follows, all from one sample in a study of beta chain features in type 1 diabetes. The table came from immunoSEQ multiplex PCR; TCRdb's copy has only in-frame clones and leaves some out. Among hundreds of thousands of clones listed, around 12% were seen once. Source material: naive CD4+ T cells from blood. The receptors come from a woman under 30 with type 1 diabetes. Each CDR3 is given with its conserved first and last residue. D genes are given only for firm matches.

V gene,D gene,CDR3 protein
TRBV30,.,CAVSGAPYNEQFF
TRBV18,TRBD1,CASSPNRQGASYNEQFF
TRBV4-3,TRBD2,CASSQDLAGGYNEQFF
TRBV9,TRBD2,CASSPSGSGAHEQFF
TRBV28,TRBD1,CASRQGSYEQYF
TRBV7-6,TRBD2,CASSLLAGYGDEQFF
TRBV6-5,.,CASTEGGTQYF
TRBV5-1,.,CASSSPGTRKETQYF
TRBV18,TRBD1,CASSPLARTGDSNQPQHF
TRBV7-9,.,CASSLRTPGGYTF
TRBV11-2,.,CASSPLYRASHEQYF
TRBV7-5,.,CARIAGAAYEQYF
TRBV4-3,TRBD1,CASSPGQLGQKLFF
TRBV7-9,.,CASSPGGVGTEAFF
TRBV5-1,.,CASSYGGRSTDTQYF
TRBV5-1,.,CASSSEGSVNTGELFF
TRBV2,TRBD2,CASRPLAGASYEQYF
TRBV2,.,CASSVSLNEKLFF
TRBV4-3,TRBD2,CASSQERLASTAEQFF
TRBV9,TRBD1,CASSVVEEGTGSYEQYF
TRBV14,TRBD1,CASSRHPTGDTEAFF
TRBV5-6,.,CASSFKQGIYGYTF
TRBV5-6,.,CASSFSAGFTGYTF
TRBV2,.,CASSGSGWRGEQFF
TRBV7-2,.,CASNTGGPFLQTQYF
TRBV6-4,.,CASPRTRVKNNEQFF
TRBV7-2,.,CASSPAQITGYGYTF